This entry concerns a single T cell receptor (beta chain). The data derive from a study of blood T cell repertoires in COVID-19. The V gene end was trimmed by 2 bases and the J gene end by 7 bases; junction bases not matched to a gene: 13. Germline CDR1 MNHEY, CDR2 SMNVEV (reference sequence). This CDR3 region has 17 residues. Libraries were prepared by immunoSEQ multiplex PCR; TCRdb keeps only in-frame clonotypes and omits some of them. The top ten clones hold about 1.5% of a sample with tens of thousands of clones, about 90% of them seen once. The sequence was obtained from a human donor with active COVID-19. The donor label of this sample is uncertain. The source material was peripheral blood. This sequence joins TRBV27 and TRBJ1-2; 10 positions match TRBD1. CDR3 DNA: TGTGCCAGCAGTTTACTTTCGGGGGGGACAGGGGCGTCTGGCTACACCTTC. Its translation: CASSLLSGGTGASGYTF.